Described below is a single T cell receptor beta chain sequence and its context. Its antigen is unknown. Per-nucleotide qualities are absent, and no much larger clonotype sits a single base away. In total, approximately 690 healthy bone marrow donors made up the cohort. Cohort members were all nominally healthy when sampled, although unrecorded immune exposures were likely present. The donor was CMV seronegative and was included in the group of around 320 seronegative cohort members. Each donor provided a peripheral blood sample, and peripheral blood mononuclear cells were used for TCR beta sequencing. Genomic DNA was extracted from the blood cell samples with the Qiagen DNeasy Blood Extraction Kit. The CDR3 holds 13 amino acids from the cysteine to the phenylalanine. Only the CDR3 DNA stays, 39 bases, in frame from base 1. The germline V gene (reference sequence) specifies MNHEY as CDR1 and SMNVEV as CDR2. Compared with germline, V lacks 5 bases and J lacks 6 bases; bases without a gene match: 4.

The library relied on the immunoSEQ multiplex PCR assay. A mixture of 60 forward primers for TCR Vbeta segments and 13 reverse primers for TCR Jbeta segments was used in the multiplex PCR. The CDR3 region of rearranged TCR beta genes was amplified from genomic DNA with a multiplex PCR assay. On the Illumina HiSeq System, the amplified TCR beta libraries were sequenced as 87-base-pair reads. The authors' analysis ran thus. In a later analysis, 80 million or so unique TCR beta chains were counted across the approximately 670 repertoires, and roughly 9.9 million of these chains were shared by at least two donors. A nearest-neighbor algorithm error-corrected the raw reads and collapsed the reads into unique sequences, merging closely related sequences to remove PCR and sequencing errors. CDR3 sequences were aligned to IMGT reference sequences to assign V, D and J gene segments. For a sequence to be retained, a match of at least six nucleotides was required to both a V gene segment and a J gene segment. Rearrangements were classified as productive when the CDR3 lacked stop codons and remained in frame with V and J, and all other rearrangements were classified as non-productive. Following IMGT convention, CDR3 was defined as the stretch from the second conserved V-encoded cysteine up to the conserved J-encoded phenylalanine. The earlier analysis of approximately 590 of the donors excluded any sequence lacking an unambiguous match to a single V gene segment. In an earlier analysis of roughly 500 of the donors, V segments were called functional above 56.7% productive rearrangements and were called segregating when the between-donor standard deviation exceeded 5%. To diagnose cytomegalovirus status from the catalog of TCR beta chain sequences, a statistical classification framework was built. A later analysis assigned V and J genes by comparing TCR nucleotide sequences with IMGT/GENE-DB human TR gene sequences. The TCRdist pipeline was used in a later analysis to assign CDR3 sequences and most-parsimonious VDJ recombination scenarios. In a later analysis, each TCR beta chain was defined by its CDR3 amino acid sequence together with its V-gene family, and reads without a unique V-gene family were excluded. A later analysis removed 500 to 600 highly shared, low-generation-probability nucleotide sequences to deal with suspected cross-contamination and a sequencing artifact. For each public chain, a later analysis derived a clonal expansion index from normalized ranks of inferred template counts within each repertoire. Generation probabilities in a later analysis came from a VDJ recombination model fitted to out-of-frame rearrangements, and those results were checked against IGoR. In a later analysis, hypergeometric tests were used to score TCR-TCR, TCR-HLA and TCR-CMV co-occurrence, with a repertoire-size bias correction applied to TCR pairs. To estimate false discovery rates, a later analysis permuted the HLA or CMV assignments 20 times. In a later analysis, co-occurring TCRs were grouped using DBSCAN, and TCRdist sequence similarity was added for clustering within HLA-allele-positive subsets. Repertoires with fewer than 30,000 or more than 120,000 public chains, plus five repertoires with anomalous nucleotide sharing, were excluded from co-occurrence clustering. Entries here come from immuneACCESS through TCRdb and include only in-frame sequences with V and J called. Some clones fail to appear in such tables; in the studies checked, an unresolved V gene covers under half of the shortfall, and the cause of the remainder is unknown. V and J calls and clone size follow that table, whereas D and trimming were derived from the DNA. This sample gives about 150,000 clones in total; approximately 80% of them show up just once. The ten largest clones represent 2.2% of the sample.

The sample belongs to a study of cytomegalovirus exposure and HLA in healthy donors (dated by TCRdb to 2016 to 2017). In terms of the full investigation: An earlier analysis of approximately 600 of the donors reported 250 to 300 Gb of sequence data and 117 million unique TCR beta sequences from 150 million to 200 million T cells. An early release covering around 630 HLA-typed donors comprised about 300 gigabases of sequencing data and tens of millions of unique TCR sequences. The genetic ancestry cluster associated with self-reported Caucasian donors included 80% to 90% of the 300 to 450 genotyped donors. The study aimed to test whether signatures of past pathogen exposure could be identified by cataloging public T cell receptors. Using immunosequencing, the study profiled T cell repertoires from 640 or so subjects and related those repertoires to cytomegalovirus serostatus. A separate validation cohort of approximately 120 different subjects was used in addition to the approximately 640-subject first cohort. The study combined high-throughput TCR immunosequencing, statistical association of individual TCRs with disease status, and machine learning to predict cytomegalovirus infection status. A later analysis re-analyzed previously published TCR beta repertoires from approximately 670 donors and added high-resolution HLA genotyping to study TCR occurrence patterns. Rather than using new phenotypic data, the later analysis identified candidate immune exposures from TCR beta sequences and from how often those sequences occurred across donors. To decide whether each TCR beta V gene segment behaved as functional or pseudogenic, an earlier analysis of approximately 620 of the donors relied on high-throughput TCR beta sequencing. Alongside the repertoire data, information on donor age, sex, ethnicity and CMV serostatus was compiled. A later genetic analysis used genome-wide SNP genotypes for about 60% of the 666 donors, treating that subset as a discovery cohort. All discovery cohort repertoires had been generated using a single sequencing platform. Both class I and class II loci were covered by HLA typing, at four-digit resolution. The number of donors typed differed by locus, with 629-630 for A, B, C, DRB1 and DQB1, more than 500 for DQA1, about 610 for DPA1, and some 450 for DPB1. Roughly 5 DR-DQ haplotypes were handled as single units for association and clustering, since linkage in the cohort was strong. Among about 370 genotyped donors of the cohort, an average of approximately 240,000 unique TCR beta nucleotide sequences was sequenced per donor, of which about 20% were non-productive. Results and caveats for the whole study, not just this receptor: Several of the top co-occurrence clusters appeared to be linked to parvovirus B19, influenza, CMV and Epstein-Barr virus, according to a later analysis. In a later genetic analysis, fewer N-insertions in productive TCRs were reported among donors in an Asian-associated ancestry cluster than the roughly 640-donor mean. Most TCR sequences were seen in very few donors, while some public TCRs were found in many individuals. A later analysis found that HLA-associated TCR beta chains were more clonally expanded and had lower generation probabilities than equally common non-associated chains. The classifier was reported to diagnose cytomegalovirus status with high specificity and sensitivity in both the original and validation cohorts. At a false discovery rate of 0.05, a later analysis linked under 20,000 TCR beta sequences to specific HLA alleles. A total of 150 to 200 TCR beta chains were listed by the study as associated with cytomegalovirus. Correlated functional status among segregating V segments might be attributable to linkage disequilibrium, but an unknown experimental factor could not be ruled out. A further reported finding was that TCR beta sequences accurately predicted the HLA-A and HLA-B alleles for most subjects in the first cohort. A later analysis found that TCR association rates varied across HLA loci, with DRB1 alleles showing the most associated TCRs and HLA-C alleles the fewest. V-gene and J-gene trimming of TCR beta chains was associated with a missense DCLRE1C variant in a later genetic analysis, and the association was replicated in an independent cohort. Because the 87-base-pair reads could not distinguish some IMGT-functional V segments, including TRBV6-2 and TRBV6-3, those segments were excluded. About 15 rarely observed V segments, including chromosome 9 orphons, were excluded from the earlier analysis of a few hundred of the donors because counts were too low. The authors suggested that the approach could potentially be generalized to other disease states and immunological phenotypes. A few of the identified cytomegalovirus-associated TCR beta chains were confirmed in vitro to be specific for cytomegalovirus antigens. Sequencing depth was assumed to be roughly uniform across donors in the presence/absence analyses, though that assumption may not hold. In this cohort, only TCR beta chains were sequenced, and detectable features were limited by the absence of alpha or paired-chain data. According to a later analysis, most CMV-associated TCR beta chains appeared to be HLA-restricted, and the HLA associations seemed to be driven largely by CMV exposure. Because HLA typing was missing for some donors at each locus, association tests included only the typed subset. Broadly in line with IMGT annotations, most TCR beta V segments showed up in productive rearrangements about 87% or about 30% of the time in an earlier analysis of 450 to 600 of the donors. For the cohort, immune exposure information was limited to CMV serostatus. A cluster of highly shared sequence variants was judged likely to represent a technical artifact of the sequencing pipeline. Strong co-occurrence of HLA alleles, especially DR and DQ, made assigning TCR associations to individual alleles difficult.

The V gene is TRBV27 and the J gene is TRBJ2-1, with 7 bases in between that match TRBD1. The receptor was isolated from a man in his thirties or forties in good health and CMV-seronegative. The sequencing sample was made of PBMCs. Here is the DNA: TGTGCCAGCAGTAGGGGGCCCGGCAATGAGCAGTTCTTC. Its coded protein is CASSRGPGNEQFF.